This T cell receptor beta chain emerged from a study of T-cell memory formation after mild COVID-19. Study observations and caveats: Several responding clones turned up in pre-infection memory, indicating that cross-reactive memory may have taken part. Clones contracting day 15 to 85 were balanced CD4/CD8; later expanders leaned CD4+.

With 3 bases removed from V and 1 base from J, the gap between germline ends came to 11 bases. The CDR3 spans 15 residues. Germline V gives CDR1 MNHEY, CDR2 SMNVEV (reference sequence). The 5'RACE method, run with constant-segment primers, produced TCR alpha and TCR beta cDNA libraries (carrying sample barcodes and UMIs). Via MiXCR, TCRdb re-called the 5' RACE reads, giving one row per CDR3 protein. The sample consists of 450,000 to 650,000 distinct CDR3 sequences, roughly 22% of them appearing once. This clonotype was counted a few times. What it binds is not known. The rearrangement joins TRBV27 to TRBJ2-3; D uncertain. The sequencing input was PBMCs or a T cell subset sorted from them (not recorded which). The receptor's source is an adult woman who had mild COVID-19 (a few samples of this study predate the infection). Cell type and time point are not known. CDR3 protein: CASSLAISGTDTQYF. CDR3 sequence (DNA): TGTGCCAGCAGTTTGGCGATCTCCGGCACAGATACGCAGTATTTT.